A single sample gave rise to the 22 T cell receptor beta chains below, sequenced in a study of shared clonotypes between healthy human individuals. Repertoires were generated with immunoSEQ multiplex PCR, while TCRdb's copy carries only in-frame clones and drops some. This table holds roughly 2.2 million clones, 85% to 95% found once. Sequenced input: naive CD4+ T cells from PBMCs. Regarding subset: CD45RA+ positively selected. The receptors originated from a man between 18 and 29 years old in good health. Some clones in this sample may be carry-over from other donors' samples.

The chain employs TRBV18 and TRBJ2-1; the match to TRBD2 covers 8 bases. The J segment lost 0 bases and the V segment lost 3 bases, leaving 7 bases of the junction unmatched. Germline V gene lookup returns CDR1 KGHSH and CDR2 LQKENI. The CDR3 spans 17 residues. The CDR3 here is CASSPLRGASSYNEQFF. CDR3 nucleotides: TGTGCCAGCTCACCCCTGCGGGGGGCCAGCTCCTACAATGAGCAGTTCTTC.

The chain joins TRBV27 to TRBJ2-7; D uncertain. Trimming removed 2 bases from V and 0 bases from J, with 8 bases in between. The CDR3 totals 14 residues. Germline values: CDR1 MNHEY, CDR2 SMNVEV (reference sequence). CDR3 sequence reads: CASSLKGNSYEQYF. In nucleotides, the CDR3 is TGTGCCAGCAGTTTAAAGGGTAACTCCTACGAGCAGTACTTC.

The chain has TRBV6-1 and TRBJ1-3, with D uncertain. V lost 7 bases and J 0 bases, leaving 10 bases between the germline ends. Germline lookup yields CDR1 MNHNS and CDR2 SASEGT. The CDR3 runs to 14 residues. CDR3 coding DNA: TGTGCCAGCATCGAAATCTTCTCTGGAAACACCATATATTTT. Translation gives CASIEIFSGNTIYF.

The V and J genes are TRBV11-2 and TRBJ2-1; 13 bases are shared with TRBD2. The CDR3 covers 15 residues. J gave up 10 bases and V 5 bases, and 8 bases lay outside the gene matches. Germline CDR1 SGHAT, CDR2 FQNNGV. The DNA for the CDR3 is TGTGCCAGCAGCCTCGGGACTAGCGGGACACAGGAGCAGTTCTTC. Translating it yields CASSLGTSGTQEQFF.

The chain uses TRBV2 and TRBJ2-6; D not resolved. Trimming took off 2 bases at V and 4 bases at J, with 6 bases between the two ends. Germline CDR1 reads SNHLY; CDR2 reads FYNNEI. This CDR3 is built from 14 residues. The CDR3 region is CASSELTGANVLTF. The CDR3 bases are TGTGCCAGCAGTGAATTAACCGGGGCCAACGTCCTGACTTTC.

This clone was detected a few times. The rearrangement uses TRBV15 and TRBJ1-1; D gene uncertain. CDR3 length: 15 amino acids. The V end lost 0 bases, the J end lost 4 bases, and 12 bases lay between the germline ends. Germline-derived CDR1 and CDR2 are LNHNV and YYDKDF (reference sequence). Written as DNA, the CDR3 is TGTGCCACCAGCAGAGATCTTGGGATCGGCACTGAAGCTTTCTTT. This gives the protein CATSRDLGIGTEAFF.

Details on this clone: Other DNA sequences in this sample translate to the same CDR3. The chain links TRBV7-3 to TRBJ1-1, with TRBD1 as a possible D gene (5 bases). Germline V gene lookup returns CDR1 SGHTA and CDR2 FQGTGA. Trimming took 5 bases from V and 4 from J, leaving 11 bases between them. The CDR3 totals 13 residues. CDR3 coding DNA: TGTGCCAGCAGCCTCGGGGGGATCACTGAAGCTTTCTTT. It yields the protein CASSLGGITEAFF.

The CDR3 protein is CASRLAWRAPSSYEQYF. CDR3 coding DNA: TGTGCAAGTCGCTTAGCGTGGAGAGCGCCAAGCTCCTACGAGCAGTACTTC. The rearrangement uses TRBV12-2 and TRBJ2-7; the table gives TRBD2 as D, unverified against the DNA. TRBV12-2 is recorded as a pseudogene. There are 17 residues in the CDR3.

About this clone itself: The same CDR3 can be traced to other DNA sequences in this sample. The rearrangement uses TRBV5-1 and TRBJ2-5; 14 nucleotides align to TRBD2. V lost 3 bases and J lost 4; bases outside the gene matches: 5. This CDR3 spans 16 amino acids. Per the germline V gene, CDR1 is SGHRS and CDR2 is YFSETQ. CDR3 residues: CASSSRLAGGPETQYF. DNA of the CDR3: TGCGCCAGCAGCTCCAGACTAGCGGGAGGGCCAGAGACCCAGTACTTC. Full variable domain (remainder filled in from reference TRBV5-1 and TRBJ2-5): KAGVTQTPRYLIKTRGQQVTLSCSPISGHRSVSWYQQTPGQGLQFLFEYFSETQRNKGNFPGRFSGRQFSNSRSEMNVSTLELGDSALYLCASSSRLAGGPETQYFGPGTRLLVL.

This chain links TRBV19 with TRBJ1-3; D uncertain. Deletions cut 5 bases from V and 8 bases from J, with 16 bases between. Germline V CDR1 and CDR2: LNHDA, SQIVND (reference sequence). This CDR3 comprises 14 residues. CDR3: CASSDRTGVDTIYF. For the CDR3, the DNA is TGTGCCAGTAGTGATCGGACGGGCGTCGACACCATATATTTT.

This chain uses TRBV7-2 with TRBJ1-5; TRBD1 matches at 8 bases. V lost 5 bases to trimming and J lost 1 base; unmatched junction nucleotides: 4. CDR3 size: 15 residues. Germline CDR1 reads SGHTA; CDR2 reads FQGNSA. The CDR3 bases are TGTGCCAGCAGCAATAGGACAGGGAGCAATCAGCCCCAGCATTTT. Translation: CASSNRTGSNQPQHF.

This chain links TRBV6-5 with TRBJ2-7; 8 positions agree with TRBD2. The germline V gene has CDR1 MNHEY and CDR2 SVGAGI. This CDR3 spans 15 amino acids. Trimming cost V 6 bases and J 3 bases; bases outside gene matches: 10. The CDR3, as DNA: TGTGCCAGCAGGAAACCGGGACTAGTTCACTACGAGCAGTACTTC. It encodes CASRKPGLVHYEQYF.

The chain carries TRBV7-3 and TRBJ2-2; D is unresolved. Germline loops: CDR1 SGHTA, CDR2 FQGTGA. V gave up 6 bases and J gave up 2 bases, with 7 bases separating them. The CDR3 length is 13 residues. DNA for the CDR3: TGTGCCAGCAGGCCCCTAAACACCGGGGAGCTGTTTTTT. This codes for CASRPLNTGELFF.

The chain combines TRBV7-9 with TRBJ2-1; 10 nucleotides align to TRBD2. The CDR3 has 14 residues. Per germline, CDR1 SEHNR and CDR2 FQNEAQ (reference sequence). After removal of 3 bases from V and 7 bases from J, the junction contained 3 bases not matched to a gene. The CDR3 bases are TGTGCCAGCAGCTTTCAGCGGGAGGGAAATGAGCAGTTCTTC. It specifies CASSFQREGNEQFF.

The CDR3 DNA reads TGCGCCAGCAGTACCCGCGGAGGCTCGGCGGGGACAGATACGCAGTATTTT. It is translated as CASSTRGGSAGTDTQYF. This chain links TRBV10-1 with TRBJ2-3; the D gene is possibly TRBD2 (6 bases). Trimming pared 5 bases from V and 3 bases from J, leaving 21 bases between. The CDR3 is 17 amino acids. Germline V gene data show CDR1 as WNHNN and CDR2 as SYGVQD (reference sequence).

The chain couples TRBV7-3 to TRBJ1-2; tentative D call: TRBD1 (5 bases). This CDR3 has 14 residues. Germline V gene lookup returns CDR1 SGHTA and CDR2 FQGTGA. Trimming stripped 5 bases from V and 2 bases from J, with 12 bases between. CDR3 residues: CASSPAGGNYGYTF. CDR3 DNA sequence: TGTGCCAGCAGCCCGGCGGGGGGGAACTATGGCTACACCTTC.

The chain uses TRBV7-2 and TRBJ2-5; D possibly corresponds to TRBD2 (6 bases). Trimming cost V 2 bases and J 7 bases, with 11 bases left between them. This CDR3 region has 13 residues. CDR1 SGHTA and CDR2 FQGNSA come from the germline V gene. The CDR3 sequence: CASSLTWRGTQYF. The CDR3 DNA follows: TGTGCCAGCAGCTTAACTTGGAGGGGGACCCAGTACTTC.

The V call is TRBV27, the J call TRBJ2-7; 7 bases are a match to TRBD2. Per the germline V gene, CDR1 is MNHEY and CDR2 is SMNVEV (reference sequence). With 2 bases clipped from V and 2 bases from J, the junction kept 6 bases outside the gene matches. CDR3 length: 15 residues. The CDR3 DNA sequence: TGTGCCAGCAGTTTACGTTCGGGAGGCCCCTACGAGCAGTACTTC. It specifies CASSLRSGGPYEQYF.

CDR3 residues: CASSVPGQGITDTQYF. As DNA, the CDR3 is TGTGCCAGCAGCGTACCGGGACAGGGAATCACAGATACGCAGTATTTT. The chain employs TRBV21-1 and TRBJ2-3; the table's TRBD1 call for D was not verified on the DNA. TRBV21-1 is a documented pseudogene. This CDR3 comprises 16 residues.

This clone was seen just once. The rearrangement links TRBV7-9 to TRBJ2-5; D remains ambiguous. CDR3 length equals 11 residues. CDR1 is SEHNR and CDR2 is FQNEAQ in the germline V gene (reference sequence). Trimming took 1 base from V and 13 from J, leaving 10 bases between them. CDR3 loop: CASSLERLWYF. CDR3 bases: TGTGCCAGCAGCTTAGAGCGCCTCTGGTACTTC.

CDR3 DNA: TGTGCCAGCAGCACGGACCGAGGAGAGTACACTGAAGCTTTCTTT. Its protein is CASSTDRGEYTEAFF. This chain connects TRBV21-1 to TRBJ1-1. TRBV21-1 is reported as a pseudogene. The length of the CDR3 is 15 residues.

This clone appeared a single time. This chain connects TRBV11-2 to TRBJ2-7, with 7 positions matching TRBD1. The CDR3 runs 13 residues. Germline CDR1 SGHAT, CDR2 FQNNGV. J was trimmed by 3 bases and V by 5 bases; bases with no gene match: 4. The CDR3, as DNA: TGTGCCAGCAGCCGACAGGGCCGCTACGAGCAGTACTTC. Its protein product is CASSRQGRYEQYF.